This is a list of T cell receptor beta chains from one sample in a study of T cells in Graves' hyperthyroidism and ophthalmopathy. TCRdb called the multiplex PCR reads again in MiXCR, with one record for every CDR3 protein. This table has hundreds of thousands of distinct CDR3 sequences, about 38% appearing once. Sequenced: blood. These receptors were taken from a young man with Graves' hyperthyroidism. The CDR3 runs from the conserved cysteine through the conserved F or W. The D gene is left open where the match is weak. Clone sizes are given selectively: once, few, many, or a class where the clone is expanded.

clone size: few; D gene: TRBD1; J gene: TRBJ1-4; V gene: TRBV5-8; CDR3 protein: CASSWGQAKEKLFF; CDR3 DNA: TGTGCCAGCAGCTGGGGACAGGCGAAGGAAAAACTGTTTTTT
clone size: many; D gene: .; J gene: TRBJ1-1; V gene: TRBV29-1; CDR3 protein: CSVGAFMTEAFF; CDR3 DNA: TGCAGCGTGGGAGCGTTTATGACTGAAGCTTTCTTT
clone size: .; D gene: TRBD2; J gene: TRBJ2-2; V gene: TRBV7-9; CDR3 protein: CASSWPLAGTNTGELFF; CDR3 DNA: TGTGCCAGCAGCTGGCCCTTAGCGGGAACGAACACCGGGGAGCTGTTTTTT
clone size: .; D gene: .; J gene: TRBJ2-2; V gene: TRBV11-1; CDR3 protein: CASSRGTASTGELFF; CDR3 DNA: TGTGCCAGCAGCCGAGGGACGGCGTCCACCGGGGAGCTGTTTTTT
clone size: many; D gene: .; J gene: TRBJ2-5; V gene: TRBV29-1; CDR3 protein: CSVLWGETQYF; CDR3 DNA: TGCAGCGTACTCTGGGGAGAGACCCAGTACTTC
clone size: .; D gene: TRBD1; J gene: TRBJ1-1; V gene: TRBV2; CDR3 protein: CASSHSSGTGGEAFF; CDR3 DNA: TGTGCCAGCAGCCATTCCTCCGGGACAGGGGGTGAAGCTTTCTTT
clone size: many; D gene: .; J gene: TRBJ1-5; V gene: TRBV7-9; CDR3 protein: CASSLLGDQPQHF; CDR3 DNA: TGTGCCAGCAGCCTCCTTGGGGACCAGCCCCAGCATTTT
clone size: .; D gene: .; J gene: TRBJ2-1; V gene: TRBV24-1; CDR3 protein: CATSDPDDPNEQFF; CDR3 DNA: TGTGCCACCAGTGATCCTGACGATCCGAATGAGCAGTTCTTC
clone size: few; D gene: .; J gene: TRBJ2-7; V gene: TRBV4-3; CDR3 protein: CASSQGIAYEQYF; CDR3 DNA: TGCGCCAGCAGCCAAGGCATCGCCTACGAGCAGTACTTC
clone size: many; D gene: .; J gene: TRBJ2-2; V gene: TRBV25-1; CDR3 protein: CASSEYLYGELFF; CDR3 DNA: TGTGCCAGCAGTGAATACCTATACGGGGAGCTGTTTTTT
clone size: .; D gene: .; J gene: TRBJ1-5; V gene: TRBV7-3; CDR3 protein: CASSLKGGLYNYSNQPQHF; CDR3 DNA: TGTGCCAGCAGCTTAAAAGGGGGACTGTACAACTATAGCAATCAGCCCCAGCATTTT
clone size: .; D gene: TRBD1; J gene: TRBJ1-1; V gene: TRBV6-1; CDR3 protein: CASSATGESVNTEAFF; CDR3 DNA: TGTGCCAGCAGTGCGACAGGGGAGAGTGTGAACACTGAAGCTTTCTTT
clone size: .; D gene: .; J gene: TRBJ1-1; V gene: TRBV19; CDR3 protein: CASSLPGRGLNTEAFF; CDR3 DNA: TGTGCCAGTAGTCTACCGGGAAGGGGCTTGAACACTGAAGCTTTCTTT
clone size: .; D gene: TRBD2; J gene: TRBJ2-2; V gene: TRBV7-8; CDR3 protein: CASSLERRGSKTNTGELFF; CDR3 DNA: TGTGCCAGCAGCTTAGAGAGGCGGGGGAGTAAGACGAACACCGGGGAGCTGTTTTTT
clone size: many; D gene: .; J gene: TRBJ1-5; V gene: TRBV7-8; CDR3 protein: CASSSWGGESNQPQHF; CDR3 DNA: TGTGCCAGCAGCTCATGGGGGGGCGAAAGCAATCAGCCCCAGCATTTT
clone size: .; D gene: .; J gene: TRBJ2-5; V gene: TRBV7-3; CDR3 protein: CASSLVPDFQETQYF; CDR3 DNA: TGTGCCAGCAGTTTAGTCCCGGACTTCCAAGAGACCCAGTACTTC
clone size: .; D gene: .; J gene: TRBJ2-5; V gene: TRBV6-5; CDR3 protein: CASSPPGRSQETQYF; CDR3 DNA: TGTGCCAGCAGTCCCCCGGGGCGGAGCCAAGAGACCCAGTACTTC
clone size: .; D gene: .; J gene: TRBJ2-7; V gene: TRBV12-3/TRBV12-4; CDR3 protein: CASSLTADRDEQYF; CDR3 DNA: TGTGCCAGCAGTTTGACGGCCGACCGCGACGAGCAGTACTTC
clone size: .; D gene: .; J gene: TRBJ1-1; V gene: TRBV7-3; CDR3 protein: CASSLNYVESGGGSTEAFF; CDR3 DNA: TGTGCCAGCAGCTTAAACTACGTAGAATCTGGGGGGGGCTCCACTGAAGCTTTCTTT
clone size: .; D gene: TRBD2; J gene: TRBJ2-5; V gene: TRBV2; CDR3 protein: CASSVASGTTKTQYF; CDR3 DNA: TGTGCCAGCAGCGTTGCTAGCGGTACCACCAAGACCCAGTACTTC
clone size: .; D gene: .; J gene: TRBJ2-5; V gene: TRBV5-4; CDR3 protein: CASSPDRTYQETQYF; CDR3 DNA: TGTGCCAGCAGCCCCGACAGGACGTACCAAGAGACCCAGTACTTC
clone size: .; D gene: .; J gene: TRBJ2-5; V gene: TRBV25-1; CDR3 protein: CASSLRDSGEGETQYF; CDR3 DNA: TGTGCCAGCAGTTTGAGGGACTCCGGAGAGGGAGAGACCCAGTACTTC
clone size: .; D gene: TRBD1; J gene: TRBJ1-5; V gene: TRBV7-2; CDR3 protein: CASSLETGGNQPQHF; CDR3 DNA: TGTGCCAGCAGCTTAGAAACAGGGGGAAATCAGCCCCAGCATTTT
clone size: .; D gene: .; J gene: TRBJ2-7; V gene: TRBV9; CDR3 protein: CASSNPGQGTYEQYF; CDR3 DNA: TGTGCCAGCAGTAACCCGGGCCAGGGAACCTACGAGCAGTACTTC
clone size: .; D gene: .; J gene: TRBJ2-7; V gene: TRBV5-4; CDR3 protein: CASSSTQSYEQYF; CDR3 DNA: TGTGCCAGCAGCTCGACCCAGAGCTACGAGCAGTACTTC
clone size: .; D gene: .; J gene: TRBJ2-5; V gene: TRBV5-1; CDR3 protein: CASSPSGNVETQYF; CDR3 DNA: TGCGCCAGCAGCCCATCAGGGAACGTAGAGACCCAGTACTTC
clone size: .; D gene: .; J gene: TRBJ2-7; V gene: TRBV11-2; CDR3 protein: CASAWGLPYEQYF; CDR3 DNA: TGTGCCAGCGCCTGGGGTCTTCCCTACGAGCAGTACTTC
clone size: .; D gene: .; J gene: TRBJ2-2; V gene: TRBV12-3/TRBV12-4; CDR3 protein: CASSFRVVETGELFF; CDR3 DNA: TGTGCCAGCAGTTTCCGGGTAGTGGAAACCGGGGAGCTGTTTTTT
clone size: .; D gene: TRBD1; J gene: TRBJ2-5; V gene: TRBV29-1; CDR3 protein: CSVYDRAETQYF; CDR3 DNA: TGCAGCGTATATGACAGGGCGGAGACCCAGTACTTC
clone size: .; D gene: TRBD1; J gene: TRBJ2-3; V gene: TRBV25-1; CDR3 protein: CASRPGTGFSDTQYF; CDR3 DNA: TGTGCCAGCAGACCCGGGACAGGGTTCTCAGATACGCAGTATTTT
clone size: .; D gene: .; J gene: TRBJ1-3; V gene: TRBV7-2; CDR3 protein: CASSPPIGSSGNTIYF; CDR3 DNA: TGTGCCAGCAGCCCGCCCATTGGGAGCTCTGGAAACACCATATATTTT
clone size: .; D gene: TRBD1; J gene: TRBJ2-7; V gene: TRBV11-2; CDR3 protein: CASSPAGGGQYF; CDR3 DNA: TGTGCCAGCAGCCCCGCAGGGGGCGGGCAGTACTTC